This T cell receptor beta chain came from a study of early T cells in non-severe SARS-CoV-2 infection. Attachment of unique molecular identifiers was made to individual cDNA molecules. TCRdb passed the 5' RACE reads through MiXCR, listing each CDR3 protein once. The table lists roughly 72,000 distinct CDR3 sequences, under 15% of them singletons. V lost 4 bases, J lost 3 bases, and 11 bases stayed unmatched. Germline V gene lookup returns CDR1 SGHAT and CDR2 FQNNGV. The CDR3 runs to 16 residues. The sequencing used whole blood, collected at baseline. This TCR was sampled from an adult who was a healthcare worker with PCR-confirmed SARS-CoV-2 infection or an uninfected control (not recorded which). This rearrangement joins TRBV11-2 to TRBJ1-2; 7 positions match TRBD1. CDR3 sequence (DNA): TGTGCCAGCAGCTACTCCGGAGGGGGCGCCCACTATGGCTACACCTTC. Its translation: CASSYSGGGAHYGYTF.